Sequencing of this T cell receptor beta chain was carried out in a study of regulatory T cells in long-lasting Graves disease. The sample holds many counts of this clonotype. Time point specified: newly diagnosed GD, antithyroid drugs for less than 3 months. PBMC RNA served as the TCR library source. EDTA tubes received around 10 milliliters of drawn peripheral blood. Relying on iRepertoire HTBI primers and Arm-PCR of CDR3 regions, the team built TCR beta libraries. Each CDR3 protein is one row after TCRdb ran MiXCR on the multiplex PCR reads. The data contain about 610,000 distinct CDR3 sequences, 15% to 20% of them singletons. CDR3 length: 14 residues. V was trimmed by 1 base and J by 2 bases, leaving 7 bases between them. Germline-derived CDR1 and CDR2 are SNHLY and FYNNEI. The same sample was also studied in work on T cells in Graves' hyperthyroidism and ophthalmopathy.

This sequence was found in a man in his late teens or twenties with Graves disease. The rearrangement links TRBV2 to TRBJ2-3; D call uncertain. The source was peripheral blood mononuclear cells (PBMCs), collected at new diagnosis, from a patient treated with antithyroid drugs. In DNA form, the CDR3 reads TGTGCCAGCAGTGAAGGGCGGCACACAGATACGCAGTATTTT. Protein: CASSEGRHTDTQYF.